One and the same sample provided the 27 T cell receptor beta chains below, sequenced in a study of cytomegalovirus exposure and HLA in healthy donors. PCR primers comprised 60 Vbeta and 13 Jbeta primers. The protocol was immunoSEQ multiplex PCR, while the TCRdb copy is restricted to in-frame clones and leaves out a portion. The table has about 160,000 clones, about 79% seen once. The sample comprised PBMCs. These receptors were obtained from a man aged 50 or older in good health and CMV-seropositive.

The CDR3: CASTHTTQEKLFF. The DNA of the CDR3 is TGTGCCAGCACTCACACAACCCAAGAAAAACTGTTTTTT. The rearrangement joins TRBV11-1 to TRBJ1-4; D is unresolved. The germline V and J ends were trimmed by 7 bases and 8 bases, with 14 bases remaining between them. From germline, CDR1 is SGHAT and CDR2 FQDESV (reference sequence). This CDR3 contains 13 residues. Full variable domain (remainder filled in from reference TRBV11-1 and TRBJ1-4): EAEVAQSPRYKITEKSQAVAFWCDPISGHATLYWYRQILGQGPELLVQFQDESVVDDSQLPKDRFSAERLKGVDSTLKIQPAELGDSAMYLCASTHTTQEKLFFGSGTQLSVL.

The V and J genes are TRBV4-2 and TRBJ2-1; D gene unclear. Germline lookup yields CDR1 LGHNA and CDR2 YNFKEQ. V dropped 0 bases and J dropped 3 bases, with 12 bases sitting between them. This CDR3 is 16 amino acids long. The CDR3, as DNA: TGTGCCAGCAGCCAAGAAGGCCTAGGAAGCTACAATGAGCAGTTCTTC. Residues: CASSQEGLGSYNEQFF.

The chain uses TRBV9 and TRBJ1-2; TRBD1 might be the D (5 bases). The CDR3 is made up of 16 amino acids. Germline V gene lookup returns CDR1 SGDLS and CDR2 YYNGEE. Trimming took off 4 bases at V and 6 bases at J, with 22 bases between the two ends. DNA for the CDR3: TGTGCCAGCAGCCCCACTAGCCCCGGGCCGGGGGATGGCTACACCTTC. This translates into CASSPTSPGPGDGYTF.

The V gene is TRBV2, the J gene TRBJ2-7; 13 nucleotides match TRBD2. The J segment lost 4 bases and the V segment lost 1 base, leaving 4 bases of the junction unmatched. Germline-derived CDR1 and CDR2 are SNHLY and FYNNEI. CDR3 length equals 16 residues. CDR3 sequence (DNA): TGTGCCAGCAGTGAAGGGACTAGCGGGAGTTTGTACGAGCAGTACGTC. This codes for CASSEGTSGSLYEQYV.

This clone showed up just a few times. Written as DNA, the CDR3 is TGTGCCAGCAGCCCGCTGACTAGCGGGAGTTCCTACGAGCAGTACGTC. Protein sequence: CASSPLTSGSSYEQYV. The gene calls are TRBV5-6 and TRBJ2-7; 12 nucleotides align to TRBD2. The CDR3 is 16 residues long. Germline values: CDR1 SGHDT, CDR2 YYEEEE. With 4 bases clipped from V and 1 base from J, the junction kept 6 bases outside the gene matches.

This chain joins TRBV6-6 and TRBJ1-2; D ambiguous. CDR3 size: 13 residues. Looked up from germline, CDR1 is MNHNY and CDR2 is SVGAGI (reference sequence). Trimming removed 6 bases from V and 4 bases from J, with 12 bases in between. The CDR3 is CASSPGNSYGYTF. The CDR3 DNA reads as TGTGCCAGCAGCCCCGGTAACAGCTATGGCTACACCTTC.

This clone was counted once. This sequence joins TRBV10-1 and TRBJ2-1, with a possible D match to TRBD2 (6 bases). V was clipped by 4 bases and J by 7 bases, with 14 bases between them. CDR3 length equals 14 residues. Germline CDR1 reads WNHNN; CDR2 reads SYGVQD (reference sequence). The CDR3 sequence is CASSGGDVWNEQFF. The CDR3 DNA reads TGCGCCAGCAGTGGGGGGGACGTGTGGAATGAGCAGTTCTTC.

The chain links TRBV19 to TRBJ1-5; D gene ambiguous. The CDR3 has 13 amino acids. Germline lookup yields CDR1 LNHDA and CDR2 SQIVND (reference sequence). V dropped 4 bases and J dropped 5 bases, with 9 bases sitting between them. This CDR3 reads CASSTGPDQPQHF. DNA of the CDR3: TGTGCCAGTAGTACAGGTCCTGATCAGCCCCAGCATTTT.

The CDR3 DNA reads as TGCGCCAGCAGCTTGGCCGGCCAGGGGAACACTGAAGCTTTCTTT. As protein: CASSLAGQGNTEAFF. This chain joins TRBV5-1 and TRBJ1-1; possible D gene TRBD1, 5 bases. V lost 0 bases and J 1 base, leaving 10 bases between the germline ends. CDR1 is SGHRS and CDR2 is YFSETQ in the germline V gene. The CDR3 contains 15 residues.

V gene TRBV5-1 combines with J gene TRBJ1-2; 9 nucleotides match TRBD1. The CDR3 runs 14 residues. CDR1 and CDR2 from the germline V gene are SGHRS and YFSETQ. Trimming removed 4 bases from V and 4 bases from J; junction bases left unmatched: 5. CDR3 bases: TGCGCCAGCAGCACGGGACAGGGAGGCTATGGCTACACCTTC. It specifies CASSTGQGGYGYTF.

The V call is TRBV28, the J call TRBJ1-3, with TRBD1 matching 8 bases. The CDR3 consists of 14 residues. With V trimmed by 10 bases and J by 1 base, 6 bases remained unmatched. Germline lookup yields CDR1 MDHEN and CDR2 SYDVKM. CDR3 protein: CAMSTGGSGNTIYF. CDR3 nucleotides: TGTGCCATGTCAACAGGGGGATCTGGAAACACCATATATTTT.

The genes are TRBV19 and TRBJ2-7; the D gene is possibly TRBD1 (5 bases). This CDR3 is 15 amino acids long. Per the germline V gene, CDR1 is LNHDA and CDR2 is SQIVND (reference sequence). With 2 bases removed from V and 4 bases from J, the gap between germline ends came to 15 bases. CDR3 sequence reads: CASSIRPGLGYEQYF. The CDR3 bases are TGTGCCAGTAGTATACGTCCAGGGTTGGGGTACGAGCAGTACTTC.

The chain employs TRBV5-1 and TRBJ2-7; D is uncertain. V was pared by 0 bases and J by 7 bases, with 11 bases between. This CDR3 comprises 13 residues. In germline, CDR1 is SGHRS, CDR2 YFSETQ. The CDR3 sequence: CASSLALLDEQYF. DNA for the CDR3: TGCGCCAGCAGCTTGGCCCTCCTAGATGAGCAGTACTTC.

This sequence joins TRBV21-1 and TRBJ2-3; the table calls TRBD2, which could not be checked here. TRBV21-1 is an annotated pseudogene. The CDR3 has 16 amino acids. The CDR3, as DNA: TGTGCCAGCAGCAAAGATACTAGCGGGCCAACTGATACGCAGTATTTT. Protein product: CASSKDTSGPTDTQYF.

The gene calls are TRBV7-3 and TRBJ2-6; D gene ambiguous. This CDR3 has 15 residues. V was pared by 0 bases and J by 4 bases, with 7 bases between. Per germline, CDR1 SGHTA and CDR2 FQGTGA. The CDR3: CASSLTSVGANVLTF. CDR3 DNA sequence: TGTGCCAGCAGCTTAACCTCGGTGGGGGCCAACGTCCTGACTTTC.

The chain combines TRBV11-3 with TRBJ1-2; 7 nucleotides line up with TRBD1. The CDR3 is made up of 13 amino acids. Germline V gene sequence: CDR1 SGHNT, CDR2 YENEEA. V lost 2 bases, J lost 9 bases, and 6 bases stayed unmatched. DNA for the CDR3: TGTGCCAGCAGCTTAAGGCCAGGGGGAAGCTACACCTTC. Its translation: CASSLRPGGSYTF.

This clone appeared a single time. The CDR3 nucleotides read TGTGCCAGCAGCTTTAGGACAGGGGCCACAGATACGCAGTATTTT. Translated, it gives CASSFRTGATDTQYF. The V gene is TRBV5-4, the J gene TRBJ2-3, with TRBD1 matching over 9 bases. CDR1 and CDR2 from the germline V gene are SGHNT and YYREEE (reference sequence). V shed 2 bases, J shed 2 bases, and the junction held 3 bases outside the gene matches. The CDR3 sequence is 15 residues long. Full variable domain (rest looked up from reference TRBV5-4 and TRBJ2-3): ETGVTQSPTHLIKTRGQQVTLRCSSQSGHNTVSWYQQALGQGPQFIFQYYREEENGRGNFPPRFSGLQFPNYSSELNVNALELDDSALYLCASSFRTGATDTQYFGPGTRLTVL.

The V gene is TRBV19, the J gene TRBJ2-2, with 7 nucleotides matching TRBD1. CDR1 is LNHDA and CDR2 is SQIVND in the germline V gene (reference sequence). The CDR3 is 16 amino acids. V shed 6 bases and J 6 bases; nucleotides not matched to a gene: 13. CDR3 DNA: TGTGCCAGTAGGGGGACAGATATTCGTTTTTCCGGGGAGCTGTTTTTT. This gives the protein CASRGTDIRFSGELFF.

The chain links TRBV29-1 to TRBJ2-5, with D unresolved. The CDR3 totals 13 residues. Germline CDR1 reads SQVTM; CDR2 reads ANQGSEA. V was pared by 3 bases and J by 1 base, with 9 bases between. This CDR3 is CSVDAWPQETQYF. As DNA, the CDR3 is TGCAGCGTTGATGCTTGGCCCCAAGAGACCCAGTACTTC.

The chain carries TRBV7-3 and TRBJ2-1, with TRBD2 identical over 8 bases. There are 14 residues in the CDR3. Germline lookup yields CDR1 SGHTA and CDR2 FQGTGA. The V and J ends lost 8 bases and 8 bases, in that order; junction bases with no gene match: 11. CDR3 sequence reads: CASRRGGGSDEQFF. The CDR3 DNA reads as TGTGCCAGCCGTAGGGGCGGGGGGTCGGATGAGCAGTTCTTC.

The chain combines TRBV18 with TRBJ1-1; unclear D gene. Germline V CDR1 and CDR2: KGHSH, LQKENI. This CDR3 region has 15 residues. Trimming shortened V by 2 bases and J by 1 base, and 11 bases separated the two germline ends. CDR3 bases: TGTGCCAGCTCACCAGACGGGTCCCCGAACACTGAAGCTTTCTTT. Encoded protein: CASSPDGSPNTEAFF.

The chain carries TRBV19 and TRBJ2-2; D unresolved. Germline V CDR1 and CDR2: LNHDA, SQIVND (reference sequence). Trimming left V 6 bases short and J 1 base short, with 18 bases between. This CDR3 comprises 17 residues. DNA of the CDR3: TGTGCCAGTAGGATAAGAATCAAACAGATGAACACCGGGGAGCTGTTTTTT. As protein: CASRIRIKQMNTGELFF. Complete variable domain (other parts from reference TRBV19 and TRBJ2-2): DGGITQSPKYLFRKEGQNVTLSCEQNLNHDAMYWYRQDPGQGLRLIYYSQIVNDFQKGDIAEGYSVSREKKESFPLTVTSAQKNPTAFYLCASRIRIKQMNTGELFFGEGSRLTVL.

Concerning this clone: A junction end diverges from the germline sequence, so it may reflect a read error. V is TRBV7-9 and J is TRBJ1-1, with D maybe TRBD1 (5 bases). The CDR3 has 11 amino acids. Looked up from germline, CDR1 is SEHNR and CDR2 is FQNEAQ (reference sequence). In nucleotides, the CDR3 is TGTTCCAGCAGAGGGGCCCCTGAAGCTTTCTTT. Translated, it gives CSSRGAPEAFF.

The chain has TRBV19 and TRBJ2-1; D possibly corresponds to TRBD2 (5 bases). CDR1 is LNHDA and CDR2 is SQIVND in the germline V gene (reference sequence). The CDR3 totals 12 residues. Deletions cut 10 bases from V and 5 bases from J, with 12 bases between. The CDR3 loop reads CATATTNNEQFF. In DNA form, the CDR3 reads TGTGCCACCGCGACTACCAACAATGAGCAGTTCTTC.

A few counts support this clone. The V gene is TRBV5-4, the J gene TRBJ2-3, with 7 bases lining up with TRBD2. The V gene end was trimmed by 2 bases and the J gene end by 2 bases; junction bases not matched to a gene: 5. This CDR3 contains 15 residues. The germline V gene has CDR1 SGHNT and CDR2 YYREEE (reference sequence). The CDR3 nucleotides are TGTGCCAGCAGCTTCGAACTAGCGTACACAGATACGCAGTATTTT. This translates into CASSFELAYTDTQYF.

The rearrangement joins TRBV11-2 to TRBJ2-5, with TRBD1 matching over 10 bases. This CDR3 region has 15 residues. With V trimmed by 5 bases and J by 3 bases, 6 bases remained unmatched. The germline gives CDR1 SGHAT, CDR2 FQNNGV. The CDR3 DNA reads TGTGCCAGCAGCGAGACAGGGGGCGGCAAAGAGACCCAGTACTTC. Translating it yields CASSETGGGKETQYF.

The chain has TRBV7-3 and TRBJ1-1; D is unresolved. Germline CDR1 is SGHTA and CDR2 is FQGTGA. The V and J ends lost 3 bases and 3 bases respectively, with 23 bases between them. CDR3 size: 18 residues. CDR3 amino acids: CASSFTTEVVAVDTEAFF. As DNA, the CDR3 is TGTGCCAGCAGCTTTACAACCGAGGTCGTCGCAGTTGACACTGAAGCTTTCTTT.